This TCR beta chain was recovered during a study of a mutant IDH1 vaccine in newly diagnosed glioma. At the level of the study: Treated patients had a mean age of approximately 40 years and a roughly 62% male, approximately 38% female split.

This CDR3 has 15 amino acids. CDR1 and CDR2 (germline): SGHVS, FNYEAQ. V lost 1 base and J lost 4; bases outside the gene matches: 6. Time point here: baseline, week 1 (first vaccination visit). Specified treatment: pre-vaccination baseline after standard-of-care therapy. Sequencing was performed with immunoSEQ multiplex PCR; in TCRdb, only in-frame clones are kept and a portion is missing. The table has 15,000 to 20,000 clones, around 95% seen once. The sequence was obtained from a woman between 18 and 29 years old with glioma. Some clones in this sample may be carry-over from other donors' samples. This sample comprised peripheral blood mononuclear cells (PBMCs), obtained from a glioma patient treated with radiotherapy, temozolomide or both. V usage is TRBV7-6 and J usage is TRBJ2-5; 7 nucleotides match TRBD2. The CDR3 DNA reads TGTGCCAGCAGCTTAGGAGGCGGGGAGGGAGAGACCCAGTACTTC. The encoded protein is CASSLGGGEGETQYF.